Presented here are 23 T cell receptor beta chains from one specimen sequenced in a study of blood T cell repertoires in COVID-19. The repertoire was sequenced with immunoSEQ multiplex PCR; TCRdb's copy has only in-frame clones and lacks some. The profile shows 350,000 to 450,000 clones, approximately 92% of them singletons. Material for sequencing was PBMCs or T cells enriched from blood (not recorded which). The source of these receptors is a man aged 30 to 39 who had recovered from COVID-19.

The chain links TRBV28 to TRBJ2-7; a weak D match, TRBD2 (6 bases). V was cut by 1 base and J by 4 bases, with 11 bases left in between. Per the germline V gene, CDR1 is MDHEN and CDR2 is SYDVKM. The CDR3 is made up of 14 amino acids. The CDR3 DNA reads TGTGCCAGCAGTTTATTCCGGGAGCGGTACGAGCAGTACTTC. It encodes CASSLFRERYEQYF.

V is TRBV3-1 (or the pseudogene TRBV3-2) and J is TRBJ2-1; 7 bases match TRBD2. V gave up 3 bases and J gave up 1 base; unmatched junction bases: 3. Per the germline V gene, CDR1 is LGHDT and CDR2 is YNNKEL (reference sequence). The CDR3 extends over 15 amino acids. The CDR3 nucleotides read TGTGCCAGCAGCCAGGCGGGAGCGTCCTACAATGAGCAGTTCTTC. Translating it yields CASSQAGASYNEQFF.

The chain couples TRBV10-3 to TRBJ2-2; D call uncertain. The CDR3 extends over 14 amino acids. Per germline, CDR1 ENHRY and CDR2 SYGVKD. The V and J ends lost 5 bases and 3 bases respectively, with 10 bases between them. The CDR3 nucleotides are TGTGCCATCAGTCCGCTCTCAGACACCGGGGAGCTGTTTTTT. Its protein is CAISPLSDTGELFF.

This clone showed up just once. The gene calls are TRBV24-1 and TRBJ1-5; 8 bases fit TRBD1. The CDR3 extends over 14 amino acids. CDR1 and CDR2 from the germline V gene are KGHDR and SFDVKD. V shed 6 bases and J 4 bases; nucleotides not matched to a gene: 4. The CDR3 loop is CATSKTGENQPQHF. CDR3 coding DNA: TGTGCCACCAGTAAGACAGGGGAAAATCAGCCCCAGCATTTT.

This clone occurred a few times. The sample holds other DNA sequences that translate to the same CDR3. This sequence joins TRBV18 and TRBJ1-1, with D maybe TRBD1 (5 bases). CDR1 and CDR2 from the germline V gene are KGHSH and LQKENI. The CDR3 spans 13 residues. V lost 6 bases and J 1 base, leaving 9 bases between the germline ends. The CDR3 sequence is CASSPQGNTEAFF. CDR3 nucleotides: TGTGCCAGCTCTCCCCAGGGGAACACTGAAGCTTTCTTT.

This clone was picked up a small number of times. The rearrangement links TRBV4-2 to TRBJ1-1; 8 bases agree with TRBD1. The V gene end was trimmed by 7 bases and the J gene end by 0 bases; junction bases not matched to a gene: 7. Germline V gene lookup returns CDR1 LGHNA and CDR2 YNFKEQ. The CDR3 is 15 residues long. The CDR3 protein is CASTPGQGMNTEAFF. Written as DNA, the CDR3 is TGTGCCAGCACCCCCGGACAGGGCATGAACACTGAAGCTTTCTTT.

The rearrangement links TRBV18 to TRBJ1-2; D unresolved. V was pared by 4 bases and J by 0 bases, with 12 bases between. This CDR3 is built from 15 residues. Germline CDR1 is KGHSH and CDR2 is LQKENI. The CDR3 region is CASSLAEVANYGYTF. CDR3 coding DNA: TGTGCCAGCTCACTCGCGGAGGTGGCTAACTATGGCTACACCTTC.

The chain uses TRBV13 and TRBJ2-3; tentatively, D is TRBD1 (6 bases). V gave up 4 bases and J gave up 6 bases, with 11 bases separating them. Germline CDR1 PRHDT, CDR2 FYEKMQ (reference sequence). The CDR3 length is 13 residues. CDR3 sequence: CASSSRQEDTQYF. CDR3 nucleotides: TGTGCCAGCAGCTCAAGACAGGAGGATACGCAGTATTTT.

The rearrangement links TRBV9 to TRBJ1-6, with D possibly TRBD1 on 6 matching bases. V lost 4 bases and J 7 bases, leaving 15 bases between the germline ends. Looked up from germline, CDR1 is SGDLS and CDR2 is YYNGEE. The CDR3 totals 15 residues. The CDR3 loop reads CASSPYLQGNSPLHF. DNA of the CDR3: TGTGCCAGCAGCCCTTACCTGCAGGGGAATTCACCCCTCCACTTT.

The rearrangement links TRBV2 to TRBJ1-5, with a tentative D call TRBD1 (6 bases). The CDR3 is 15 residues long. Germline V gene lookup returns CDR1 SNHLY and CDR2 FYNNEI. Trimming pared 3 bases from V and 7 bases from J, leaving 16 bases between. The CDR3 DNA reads TGTGCCAGCAGTGACTGGGGGGGCGAGGGACAGCCCCAGCATTTT. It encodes CASSDWGGEGQPQHF. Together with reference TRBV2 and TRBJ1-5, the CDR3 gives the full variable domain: EPEVTQTPSHQVTQMGQEVILRCVPISNHLYFYWYRQILGQKVEFLVSFYNNEISEKSEIFDDQFSVERPDGSNFTLKIRSTKLEDSAMYFCASSDWGGEGQPQHFGDGTRLSIL.

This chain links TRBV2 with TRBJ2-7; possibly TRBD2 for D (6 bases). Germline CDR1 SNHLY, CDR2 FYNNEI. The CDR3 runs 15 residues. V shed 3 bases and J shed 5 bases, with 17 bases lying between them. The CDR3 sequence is CASSERGGKLHEQYF. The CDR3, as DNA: TGTGCCAGCAGTGAGAGGGGCGGGAAACTCCACGAGCAGTACTTC.

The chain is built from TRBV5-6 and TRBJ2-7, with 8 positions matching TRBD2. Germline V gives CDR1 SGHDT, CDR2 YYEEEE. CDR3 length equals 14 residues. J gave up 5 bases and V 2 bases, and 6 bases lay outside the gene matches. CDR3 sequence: CASSLAGEGDEQYF. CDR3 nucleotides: TGTGCCAGCAGCTTAGCGGGAGAGGGGGACGAGCAGTACTTC.

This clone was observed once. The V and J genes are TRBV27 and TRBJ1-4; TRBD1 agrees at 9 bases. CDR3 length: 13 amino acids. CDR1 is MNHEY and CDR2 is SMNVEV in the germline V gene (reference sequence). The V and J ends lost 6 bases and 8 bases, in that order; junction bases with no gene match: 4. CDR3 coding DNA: TGTGCCAGCAGGGGACAGGGTGGGGAAAAACTGTTTTTT. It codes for CASRGQGGEKLFF. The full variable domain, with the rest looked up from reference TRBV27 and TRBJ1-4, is EAQVTQNPRYLITVTGKKLTVTCSQNMNHEYMSWYRQDPGLGLRQIYYSMNVEVTDKGDVPEGYKVSRKEKRNFPLILESPSPNQTSLYFCASRGQGGEKLFFGSGTQLSVL.

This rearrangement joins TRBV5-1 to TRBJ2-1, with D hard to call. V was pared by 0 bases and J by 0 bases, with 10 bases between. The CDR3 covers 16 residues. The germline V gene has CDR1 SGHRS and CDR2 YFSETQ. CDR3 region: CASSLAPAPSYNEQFF. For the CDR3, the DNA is TGCGCCAGCAGCTTGGCTCCAGCGCCCTCCTACAATGAGCAGTTCTTC.

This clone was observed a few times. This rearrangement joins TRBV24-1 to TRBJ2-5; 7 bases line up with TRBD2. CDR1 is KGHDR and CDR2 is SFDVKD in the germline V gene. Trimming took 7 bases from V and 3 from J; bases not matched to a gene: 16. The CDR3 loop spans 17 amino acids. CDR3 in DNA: TGTGCCACCAGCCCCACCGCACTCCTTCGGGGGGAAGAGACCCAGTACTTC. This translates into CATSPTALLRGEETQYF.

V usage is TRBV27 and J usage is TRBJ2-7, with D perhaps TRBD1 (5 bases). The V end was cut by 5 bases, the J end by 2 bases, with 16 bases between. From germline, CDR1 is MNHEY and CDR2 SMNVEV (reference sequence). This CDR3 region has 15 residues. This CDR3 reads CASSRSFGAPYEQYF. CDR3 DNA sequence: TGTGCCAGCAGTCGATCGTTTGGGGCCCCCTACGAGCAGTACTTC.

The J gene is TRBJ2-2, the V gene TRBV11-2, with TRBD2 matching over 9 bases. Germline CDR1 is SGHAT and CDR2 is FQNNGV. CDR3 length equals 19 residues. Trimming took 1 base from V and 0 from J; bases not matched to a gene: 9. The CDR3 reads CASSLGASGTPANTGELFF. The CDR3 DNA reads TGTGCCAGCAGCTTAGGGGCTAGCGGGACTCCCGCGAACACCGGGGAGCTGTTTTTT.

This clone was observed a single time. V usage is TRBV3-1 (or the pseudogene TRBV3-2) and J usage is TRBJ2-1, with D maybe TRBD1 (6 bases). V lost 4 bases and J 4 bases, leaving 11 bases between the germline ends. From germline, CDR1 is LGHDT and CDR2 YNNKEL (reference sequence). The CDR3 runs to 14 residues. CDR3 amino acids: CASSPGQQYNEQFF. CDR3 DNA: TGTGCCAGCAGCCCTGGACAGCAATACAATGAGCAGTTCTTC.

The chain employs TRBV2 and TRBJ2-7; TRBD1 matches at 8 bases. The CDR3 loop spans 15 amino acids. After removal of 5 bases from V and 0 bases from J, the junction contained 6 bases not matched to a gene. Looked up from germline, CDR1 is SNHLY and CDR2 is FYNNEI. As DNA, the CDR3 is TGTGCCAGCAGTCAACAGGGGGGAGACTCCTACGAGCAGTACTTC. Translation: CASSQQGGDSYEQYF.

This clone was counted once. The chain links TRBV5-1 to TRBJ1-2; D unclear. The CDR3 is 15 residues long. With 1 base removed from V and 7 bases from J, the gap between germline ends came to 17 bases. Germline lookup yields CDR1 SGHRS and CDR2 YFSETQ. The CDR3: CASSLWASQAGGYTF. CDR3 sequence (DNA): TGCGCCAGCAGCTTGTGGGCCTCTCAAGCGGGTGGCTACACCTTC.

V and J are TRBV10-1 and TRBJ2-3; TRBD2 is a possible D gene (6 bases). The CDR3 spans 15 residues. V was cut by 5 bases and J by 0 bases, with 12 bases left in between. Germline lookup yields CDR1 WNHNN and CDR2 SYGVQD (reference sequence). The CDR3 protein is CASSRGTLSTDTQYF. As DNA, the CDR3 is TGCGCCAGCAGTCGCGGGACCCTTAGCACAGATACGCAGTATTTT.

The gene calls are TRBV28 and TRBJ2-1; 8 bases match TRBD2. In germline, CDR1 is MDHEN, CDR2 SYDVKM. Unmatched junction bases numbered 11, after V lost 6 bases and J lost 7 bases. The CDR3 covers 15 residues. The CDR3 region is CASRERERAGNEQFF. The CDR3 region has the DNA TGTGCCAGCAGGGAGCGGGAGAGAGCGGGGAATGAGCAGTTCTTC.

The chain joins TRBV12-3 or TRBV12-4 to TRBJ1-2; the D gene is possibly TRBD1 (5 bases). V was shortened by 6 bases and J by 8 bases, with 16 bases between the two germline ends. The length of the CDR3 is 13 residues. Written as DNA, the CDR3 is TGTGCCAGCAGCTATCAGGGTCCGGACGGCTACACCTTC. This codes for CASSYQGPDGYTF.